The TCR beta chain described here comes from a study of CD8+ T cells in alopecia areata. About the study: Tofacitinib therapy lasting 6 to 18 months was followed by 6 months off drug.

The germline V gene encodes CDR1 SGHRS and CDR2 YFSETQ. The ends were cut back, 1 base at V and 8 bases at J, with 16 bases in the middle. This CDR3 is 15 amino acids long. Those with alopecia areata gave lesional scalp punch biopsies and peripheral blood. After isolation, RNA underwent reverse transcription to generate cDNA as the sequencing template. Measured with immunoSEQ multiplex PCR; TCRdb has only the in-frame clones, and not every one. The sample lists approximately 6,000 clones; just over 60% were seen once. This clone was observed a few times. The antigen is unknown. Study results and caveats: TCR sharing across patients was less clear than in mice, possibly HLA-related. An increase in clonality over normal scalp was evident in lesional scalp, especially alopecia totalis/universalis.

This clonotype originated in a human donor with alopecia areata. Sequenced material: skin, taken at week 0. The V and J genes are TRBV5-1 and TRBJ2-1; D tentatively reads TRBD1 or TRBD2 (5 bases each). The CDR3 nucleotides are TGCGCCAGCAGCTTGACGGGGCGAACTGGGGATGAGCAGTTCTTC. This sequence encodes CASSLTGRTGDEQFF.